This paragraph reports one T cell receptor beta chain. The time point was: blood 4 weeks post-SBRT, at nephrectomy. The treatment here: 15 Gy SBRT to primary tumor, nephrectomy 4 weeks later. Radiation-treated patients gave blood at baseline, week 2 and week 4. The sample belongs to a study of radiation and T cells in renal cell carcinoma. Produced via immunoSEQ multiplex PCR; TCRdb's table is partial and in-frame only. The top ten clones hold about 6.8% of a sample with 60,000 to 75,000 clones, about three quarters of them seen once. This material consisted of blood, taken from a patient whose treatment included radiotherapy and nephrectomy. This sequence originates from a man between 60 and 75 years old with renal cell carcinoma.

CDR3 residues: CASSLVGAGANTGELFF. The DNA of the CDR3 is TGTGCCAGCAGCTTGGTCGGGGCAGGAGCGAACACCGGGGAGCTGTTTTTT. V is TRBV5-5 and J is TRBJ2-2; D may be TRBD1 or TRBD2 (5 bases each). V was trimmed by 0 bases and J by 0 bases, leaving 12 bases between them. CDR1 SGHKS and CDR2 YYEKEE come from the germline V gene (reference sequence). This CDR3 spans 17 amino acids.